This is a list of T cell receptor beta chains from one sample in a study of cytomegalovirus exposure and HLA in healthy donors. The method was immunoSEQ multiplex PCR; TCRdb's version includes in-frame clones alone and lacks a portion of them. Among approximately 84,000 clones listed, 70% to 80% were seen once. Input material: PBMCs. All receptors derive from a man aged 35-49 years in good health and CMV-seropositive. Both conserved end residues are part of each CDR3. A D gene is named only where the DNA matches it firmly. Rows may omit the clone size; those that give it use once, few, many or a size class.

cdr3_aa,cdr3_nt,v_call,clone_size,d_call,j_call
CASSDYISKNIQYF,TGTGCCAGTAGCGACTACATAAGCAAAAACATTCAGTACTTC,TRBV19,once,.,TRBJ2-4
CASRRTATISNQPQHF,TGTGCCAGCAGAAGGACAGCGACTATTAGCAATCAGCCCCAGCATTTT,TRBV2,.,.,TRBJ1-5
CASSQGGSGSYNEQFF,TGCGCCAGCAGCCAAGGGGGTAGCGGCTCCTACAATGAGCAGTTCTTC,TRBV4-3,.,.,TRBJ2-1
CASEGVGELFF,TGTGCCAGCGAAGGGGTCGGGGAGCTGTTTTTT,TRBV7-9,.,.,TRBJ2-2
CASSFSYQETQYF,TGTGCCAGCAGCTTTAGCTACCAAGAGACCCAGTACTTC,TRBV7-9,.,.,TRBJ2-5
CASSLYGWQETQYF,TGTGCCAGCAGCTTATACGGGTGGCAAGAGACCCAGTACTTC,TRBV7-7,.,.,TRBJ2-5
CASSRGLATDTQYF,TGCGCCAGCAGCCGGGGACTAGCCACAGATACGCAGTATTTT,TRBV4-1,few,TRBD2,TRBJ2-3
CASSLGLGAALREQYF,TGTGCCAGCAGTTTGGGCTTGGGGGCCGCGCTAAGGGAGCAGTACTTC,TRBV27,.,.,TRBJ2-7
CASSSTGTNSPLHF,TGTGCCAGCAGTTCGACAGGGACAAATTCACCCCTCCACTTT,TRBV6-5,few,TRBD1,TRBJ1-6
CASSPQETQYF,TGTGCCAGCAGTCCACAAGAGACCCAGTACTTC,TRBV28,.,.,TRBJ2-5
CASSTGPTVGPYEQYF,TGCGCCAGCAGCACAGGACCCACGGTTGGCCCCTACGAGCAGTACTTC,TRBV5-1,.,.,TRBJ2-7
CASTSGETQYF,TGTGCCAGCACCTCCGGGGAGACCCAGTACTTC,TRBV2,.,.,TRBJ2-5
CASSLDGSGGGAFF,TGTGCCAGCAGCTTAGACGGGAGCGGTGGAGGAGCTTTCTTT,TRBV7-3,.,.,TRBJ1-1
CASREMMGGTGQYF,TGTGCCAGCAGGGAGATGATGGGGGGGACCGGGCAGTACTTC,TRBV2,.,TRBD2,TRBJ2-7
CASSRGGGTGELFF,TGTGCCAGCAGCCGGGGCGGGGGCACCGGGGAGCTGTTTTTT,TRBV11-2,.,TRBD2,TRBJ2-2
CASSIGQVGDTQYF,TGTGCCAGTAGTATCGGACAGGTGGGAGATACGCAGTATTTT,TRBV19,.,TRBD1,TRBJ2-3
CAWVPLAGLTDTQYF,TGTGCCTGGGTTCCTCTAGCGGGACTCACAGATACGCAGTATTTT,TRBV30,.,TRBD2,TRBJ2-3
CASSPSGGPTEAFF,TGTGCCAGCTCACCTAGCGGGGGCCCCACTGAAGCTTTCTTT,TRBV18,.,.,TRBJ1-1
CASSLTLADYNEQFF,TGTGCCAGCAGCTTAACACTAGCGGATTACAATGAGCAGTTCTTC,TRBV7-2,few,TRBD2,TRBJ2-1
CASSEPGNYGYTF,TGTGCCAGCAGTGAACCGGGGAACTATGGCTACACCTTC,TRBV2,.,.,TRBJ1-2
CASSSREQETQYF,TGTGCCAGCAGCTCTAGAGAACAAGAGACCCAGTACTTC,TRBV13,.,.,TRBJ2-5
CASSLDGGGTQYF,TGTGCCAGCAGCTTAGACGGGGGGGGTACGCAGTATTTT,TRBV7-2,.,TRBD2,TRBJ2-3
CASNLGQSEAFF,TGTGCCAGCAACCTAGGACAGTCTGAAGCTTTCTTT,TRBV6-1,.,.,TRBJ1-1
CASSLLNYGYTF,TGTGCCAGCAGTCTTCTGAACTATGGCTACACCTTC,TRBV2,.,.,TRBJ1-2
CASRGEGAYEQYF,TGTGCCAGCAGGGGGGAGGGGGCCTACGAGCAGTACTTC,TRBV2,.,.,TRBJ2-7
CASSPGQGVGQPQHF,TGTGCCAGCAGCCCGGGACAGGGGGTCGGTCAGCCCCAGCATTTT,TRBV7-9,.,TRBD1,TRBJ1-5
CASSGGLARCEQYF,TGTGCCAGCAGTGGGGGACTAGCGAGATGCGAGCAGTACTTC,TRBV2,.,TRBD2,TRBJ2-7
CASSWDIKDTQYF,TGTGCCAGCAGCTGGGACATCAAAGATACGCAGTATTTT,TRBV28,.,.,TRBJ2-3
CASSILLRDLYGYTF,TGTGCCAGTAGTATTCTTTTGCGGGACCTCTATGGCTACACCTTC,TRBV19,once,.,TRBJ1-2
CASTNWGGVADTGELFF,TGTGCCAGTACCAACTGGGGAGGAGTAGCCGACACCGGGGAGCTGTTTTTT,TRBV19,.,.,TRBJ2-2
CASSNLAGGPGDTQYF,TGTGCCAGCAGTAACCTAGCGGGAGGGCCGGGAGATACGCAGTATTTT,TRBV2,.,TRBD2,TRBJ2-3
CASGQKGGVGVNSPLHF,TGTGCCAGCGGACAGAAGGGGGGGGTTGGAGTTAATTCACCCCTCCACTTT,TRBV28,few,.,TRBJ1-6
CASSLDRGGDTDTQYF,TGTGCCAGCAGCCTGGATAGGGGGGGAGACACAGATACGCAGTATTTT,TRBV14,.,.,TRBJ2-3
CSARGSYEQYF,TGCAGTGCCCGGGGGTCCTACGAGCAGTACTTC,TRBV20-1,few,.,TRBJ2-7
CASSLGQAFSGNTIYF,TGTGCCAGCAGCTTGGGCCAGGCCTTCTCTGGAAACACCATATATTTT,TRBV5-4,.,.,TRBJ1-3
CASSFGTGVGEQFF,TGCGCCAGCAGCTTTGGGACGGGGGTGGGTGAGCAGTTCTTC,TRBV5-1,once,.,TRBJ2-1
CASSQDWGTGAYNEQFF,TGTGCCAGCAGCCAAGATTGGGGGACAGGGGCCTACAATGAGCAGTTCTTC,TRBV4-2,few,TRBD1,TRBJ2-1
CASSSRDWRETQYF,TGTGCCAGCAGCTCTCGGGACTGGAGGGAGACCCAGTACTTC,TRBV13,few,.,TRBJ2-5
CAISEGGQGGDYGYTF,TGTGCCATCAGTGAGGGAGGACAGGGGGGCGACTATGGCTACACCTTC,TRBV10-3,.,TRBD1,TRBJ1-2
CASRDREAGANVLTF,TGTGCCAGCAGGGACAGGGAGGCTGGGGCCAACGTCCTGACTTTC,TRBV2,.,TRBD1,TRBJ2-6
CASRQGNLDTQYF,TGTGCCAGCAGACAGGGGAATTTGGATACGCAGTATTTT,TRBV6-5,.,TRBD1,TRBJ2-3
CASSLGQGSTDTQYF,TGTGCCAGCAGCCTCGGACAGGGTAGCACAGATACGCAGTATTTT,TRBV6-6,.,TRBD1,TRBJ2-3